This record covers a single TCR beta chain. Its antigen is unknown. The data were taken from a study of cytomegalovirus exposure and HLA in healthy donors. Study background: Earlier work reported 100 million to 130 million unique TCR beta sequences from about 180 million T cells. Regarding the study as a whole: In all likelihood, a cluster of highly shared sequence variants was a sequencing artifact. In a later analysis, at a false discovery rate of 0.05, 17,000 or so TCR beta sequences were associated with HLA alleles.

The PCR made use of 60 Vbeta and 13 Jbeta primers. In the authors' methods: An analysis performed later counted 73 million or so unique TCR beta chains (roughly 11 million of them shared). TCRdb's copy holds only in-frame clones and misses some; the assay was immunoSEQ multiplex PCR. V and J calls and clone size are those listed in that table; D and trimming were worked out from the DNA. The ten most abundant clones cover approximately 5.7% of a sample with 70,000 to 100,000 clones. Germline V gene data show CDR1 as MNHEY and CDR2 as SMNVEV (reference sequence). V gave up 8 bases and J gave up 0 bases; unmatched junction bases: 9. The CDR3 extends over 15 amino acids.

The clonotype comes from a girl under 18 in good health and CMV-seropositive. This chain connects TRBV27 to TRBJ2-5; 7 bases agree with TRBD1. The sequenced sample consisted of PBMCs. This CDR3 reads CASGPSGQNQETQYF. The CDR3 nucleotides read TGTGCCAGCGGACCTTCGGGACAGAACCAAGAGACCCAGTACTTC.